This TCR beta chain appears in the sequencing data of a study of shared clonotypes between healthy human individuals. Within Nashville, Tennessee resided all donors, each a Caucasian adult. Over several immunoSEQ plates, each subset's genomic DNA was distributed in even portions. Generated by immunoSEQ multiplex PCR, the TCRdb table keeps only in-frame clones and is missing some. The data show about 980,000 clones, less than 85% seen once. CDR1 and CDR2 (germline): SGHKS, YYEKEE (reference sequence). Unmatched junction bases numbered 6, after V lost 1 base and J lost 4 bases. This CDR3 contains 16 residues.

V usage is TRBV5-5 and J usage is TRBJ1-3; 9 bases align to TRBD1. The sequence derives from a man between 18 and 35 years old in good health. The sequencing input was memory CD4+ T cells sorted from blood. Subset denoted: CD45RA-negative fraction. The CDR3 spells CASSLPGTGTGNTIYF. DNA of the CDR3: TGTGCCAGCAGCTTGCCTGGGACAGGGACGGGAAACACCATATATTTT.